Listed below are T cell receptor beta chains from one sample, sequenced in a study of identical twins. MiXCR, applied by TCRdb to the 5' RACE reads, yields one record per CDR3 protein. The data hold some 760,000 distinct CDR3 sequences, with about 20% observed a single time. These data are also associated with another study on T cells expressing NK-cell markers.

Material: PBMCs. The source is a woman in her late teens or twenties in good health. Each CDR3 is given with its conserved first and last residue. D genes are given only for firm matches. Not every row has a clone size; where given, it reads once, few, many or a size class.

size | J | V | D | CDR3 | DNA
few | TRBJ2-1 | TRBV5-1 | . | CASSFGGRRTPNEQFF | TGCGCCAGCAGTTTCGGCGGACGACGAACCCCGAATGAGCAGTTCTTC
few | TRBJ1-1 | TRBV20-1 | TRBD1 | CSATMGQPTEAFF | TGCAGTGCTACCATGGGACAGCCCACTGAAGCTTTCTTT
few | TRBJ2-7 | TRBV6-5 | . | CASSYYWLSSYEQYF | TGTGCCAGCAGTTACTACTGGCTGAGCTCCTACGAGCAGTACTTC
few | TRBJ2-2 | TRBV15 | . | CATSSGGTGELFF | TGTGCCACCAGCAGCGGTGGGACCGGGGAGCTGTTTTTT
few | TRBJ1-2 | TRBV4-3 | TRBD1 | CASSQALGQGSYGYTF | TGCGCCAGCAGCCAAGCACTGGGACAGGGGTCCTATGGCTACACCTTC
few | TRBJ1-2 | TRBV20-1 | TRBD1 | CSAEQGMGGYTF | TGCAGTGCTGAACAGGGGATGGGGGGCTACACCTTC
few | TRBJ2-7 | TRBV5-1 | . | CASSYGTTATYEQYF | TGCGCCAGCAGCTACGGGACCACCGCGACCTACGAGCAGTACTTC
few | TRBJ1-6 | TRBV20-1 | TRBD1 | CSALTRQGGSPLHF | TGCAGTGCCCTTACTCGACAGGGAGGGTCACCCCTCCACTTT
. | TRBJ2-5 | TRBV7-2 | TRBD1 | CASSPRTGFIQTQYF | TGTGCCAGCAGCCCTAGGACAGGGTTTATACAGACCCAGTACTTC
. | TRBJ1-2 | TRBV11-2 | . | CASSAAQGPLYGYTF | TGTGCCAGCAGCGCAGCCCAGGGTCCGCTATATGGCTACACCTTC
few | TRBJ1-2 | TRBV5-1 | . | CASNRDEGLYGYTF | TGCGCCAGCAACCGGGACGAGGGTTTGTATGGCTACACCTTC
. | TRBJ2-2 | TRBV7-2 | TRBD1 | CASSARQGAATGELFF | TGTGCCAGCAGCGCGAGACAGGGGGCGGCCACCGGGGAGCTGTTTTTT
few | TRBJ2-7 | TRBV20-1 | TRBD1 | CSARAVTGADEQYF | TGCAGTGCTAGAGCCGTCACAGGGGCGGACGAGCAGTACTTC
few | TRBJ1-1 | TRBV3-1 | TRBD1 | CASVLQGGGNTEAFF | TGTGCCAGCGTCCTTCAGGGGGGTGGCAACACTGAAGCTTTCTTT
. | TRBJ1-2 | TRBV20-1 | TRBD1 | CSATRRDSGYGYTF | TGCAGTGCTACGCGTCGGGACAGTGGCTATGGCTACACCTTC
few | TRBJ2-1 | TRBV18 | . | CASSPDLGYYNEQFF | TGTGCCAGCTCACCAGATTTGGGTTATTACAATGAGCAGTTCTTC
few | TRBJ1-1 | TRBV6-1 | . | CASGSRGKGTEAFF | TGTGCCAGCGGGAGTAGGGGGAAGGGGACTGAAGCTTTCTTT
. | TRBJ2-7 | TRBV20-1 | . | CSAPGTLHGEQYF | TGCAGTGCTCCTGGGACGCTTCACGGCGAGCAGTACTTC
many | TRBJ2-7 | TRBV12-3/TRBV12-4 | . | CASGGGTYEQYF | TGTGCCAGCGGTGGGGGGACCTACGAGCAGTACTTC
. | TRBJ1-2 | TRBV4-3 | TRBD1 | CASSRGTGGQGYTF | TGCGCCAGCAGCCGAGGGACAGGGGGCCAAGGCTACACCTTC
. | TRBJ1-1 | TRBV10-2 | TRBD1 | CASRPHRDRGRTEAFF | TGCGCCAGCAGACCCCACCGGGACAGGGGTCGGACTGAAGCTTTCTTT
. | TRBJ2-7 | TRBV5-1 | . | CASSPDPSAPTYEQYF | TGCGCCAGCAGCCCTGATCCTAGCGCCCCGACTTACGAGCAGTACTTC
. | TRBJ2-3 | TRBV5-1 | TRBD2 | CASSLVLAGGPTDTQYF | TGCGCCAGCAGCTTGGTTCTAGCGGGGGGGCCAACAGATACGCAGTATTTT
few | TRBJ1-1 | TRBV12-3/TRBV12-4 | TRBD1 | CASSLGQYNTEAFF | TGTGCCAGCAGTTTGGGACAGTACAACACTGAAGCTTTCTTT
. | TRBJ1-2 | TRBV20-1 | . | CSARGRGGGYGYTF | TGCAGTGCTAGAGGGCGGGGAGGGGGCTATGGCTACACCTTC
few | TRBJ2-1 | TRBV7-8 | TRBD1 | CASRYRQGRSGEQFF | TGTGCCAGCAGGTACCGACAGGGGCGCAGTGGTGAGCAGTTCTTC
few | TRBJ2-5 | TRBV3-1 | . | CASSRSSGTGETQYF | TGTGCCAGCAGCCGTTCCTCCGGGACGGGGGAGACCCAGTACTTC
. | TRBJ2-1 | TRBV12-3/TRBV12-4 | . | CASSTSGAHNEQFF | TGTGCCAGCAGCACCTCGGGGGCCCACAATGAGCAGTTCTTC
. | TRBJ1-2 | TRBV4-3 | . | CASSQFVGDYGYTF | TGCGCCAGCAGCCAATTTGTAGGGGACTATGGCTACACCTTC
. | TRBJ2-3 | TRBV12-3/TRBV12-4 | . | CASWWREDTQYF | TGTGCCAGCTGGTGGAGGGAGGATACGCAGTATTTT
few | TRBJ2-1 | TRBV5-5 | . | CASSFRGPPYNEQFF | TGTGCCAGCAGCTTCAGGGGACCTCCTTACAATGAGCAGTTCTTC
. | TRBJ2-2 | TRBV3-1 | TRBD2 | CASSPQSAGAGELFF | TGTGCCAGCAGCCCTCAAAGTGCGGGAGCTGGGGAGCTGTTTTTT
. | TRBJ1-3 | TRBV7-9 | . | CASSLVGSGNTIYF | TGTGCCAGCAGCTTAGTAGGCTCTGGAAACACCATATATTTT
. | TRBJ1-1 | TRBV7-9 | TRBD1 | CASSFPSTGDAEAFF | TGTGCCAGCAGCTTCCCTTCGACAGGGGACGCTGAAGCTTTCTTT
. | TRBJ2-3 | TRBV6-1 | TRBD2 | CASGPRGGARDTQYF | TGTGCCAGCGGCCCGCGCGGGGGGGCTAGAGATACGCAGTATTTT
. | TRBJ2-3 | TRBV6-1 | TRBD1 | CASSVRQGRTSSTDTQYF | TGTGCCAGCAGTGTTAGACAGGGGCGTACCTCTAGCACAGATACGCAGTATTTT
. | TRBJ2-7 | TRBV12-3/TRBV12-4 | . | CASSIEREDYEQYF | TGTGCCAGCAGCATAGAAAGGGAGGACTACGAGCAGTACTTC
. | TRBJ2-5 | TRBV7-6 | . | CASSFNAGSETQYF | TGTGCCAGCAGCTTCAATGCAGGGTCGGAGACCCAGTACTTC
. | TRBJ1-5 | TRBV12-3/TRBV12-4 | . | CASSPPMGLYSNQPQHF | TGTGCCAGCAGTCCCCCCATGGGGCTTTATAGCAATCAGCCCCAGCATTTT
. | TRBJ2-7 | TRBV12-3/TRBV12-4 | TRBD2 | CASTRSGRNAYEQYF | TGTGCCAGCACCAGAAGCGGGAGGAACGCCTACGAGCAGTACTTC
few | TRBJ2-7 | TRBV6-1 | TRBD1 | CASDGTESSYEQYF | TGTGCCAGCGATGGGACAGAAAGCTCCTACGAGCAGTACTTC
few | TRBJ2-5 | TRBV24-1 | . | CATSAPEGGKETQYF | TGTGCCACCAGTGCCCCAGAGGGGGGAAAAGAGACCCAGTACTTC
. | TRBJ2-3 | TRBV10-3 | . | CAISPNIPSTDTQYF | TGTGCCATCAGCCCCAATATCCCTAGCACAGATACGCAGTATTTT
few | TRBJ2-1 | TRBV7-9 | . | CASSPMGESYNEQFF | TGTGCCAGCAGCCCGATGGGTGAGTCCTACAATGAGCAGTTCTTC
few | TRBJ1-6 | TRBV5-5 | . | CASSFRFGGDLNSPLHF | TGTGCCAGCAGCTTTAGGTTCGGCGGGGATCTTAATTCACCCCTCCACTTT